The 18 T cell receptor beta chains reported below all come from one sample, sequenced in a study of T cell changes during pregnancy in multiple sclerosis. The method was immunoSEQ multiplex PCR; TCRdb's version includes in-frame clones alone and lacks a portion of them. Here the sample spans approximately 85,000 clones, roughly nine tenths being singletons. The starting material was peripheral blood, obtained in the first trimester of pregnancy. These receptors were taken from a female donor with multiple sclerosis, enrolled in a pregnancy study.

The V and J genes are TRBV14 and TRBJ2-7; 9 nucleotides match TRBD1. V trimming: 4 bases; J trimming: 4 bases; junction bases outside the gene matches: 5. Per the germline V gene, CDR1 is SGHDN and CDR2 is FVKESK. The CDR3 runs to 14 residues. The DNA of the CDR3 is TGTGCCAGCAGCCGGACAGGGGAGTTGTACGAGCAGTACTTC. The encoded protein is CASSRTGELYEQYF.

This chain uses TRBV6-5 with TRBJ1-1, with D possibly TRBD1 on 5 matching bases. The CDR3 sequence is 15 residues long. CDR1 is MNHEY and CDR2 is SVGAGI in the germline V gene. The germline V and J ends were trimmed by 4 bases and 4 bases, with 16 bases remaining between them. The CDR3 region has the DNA TGTGCCAGCAGTTCTGGCCGGGGGTGGGTCACTGAAGCTTTCTTT. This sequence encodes CASSSGRGWVTEAFF.

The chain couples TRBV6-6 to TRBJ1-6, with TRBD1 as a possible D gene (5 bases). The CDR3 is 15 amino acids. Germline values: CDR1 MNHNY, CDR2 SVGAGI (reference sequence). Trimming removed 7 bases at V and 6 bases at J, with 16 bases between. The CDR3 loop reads CASMGGRDANSPLHF. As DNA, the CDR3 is TGTGCCAGCATGGGAGGCAGGGACGCTAATTCACCCCTCCACTTT.

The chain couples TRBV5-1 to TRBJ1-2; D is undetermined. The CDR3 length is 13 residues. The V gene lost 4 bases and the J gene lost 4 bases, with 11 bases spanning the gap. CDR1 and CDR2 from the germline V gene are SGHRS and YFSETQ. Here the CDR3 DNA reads TGCGCCAGCAGCCTCGATGATAGCTATGGCTACACCTTC. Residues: CASSLDDSYGYTF. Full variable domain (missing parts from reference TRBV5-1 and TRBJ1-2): KAGVTQTPRYLIKTRGQQVTLSCSPISGHRSVSWYQQTPGQGLQFLFEYFSETQRNKGNFPGRFSGRQFSNSRSEMNVSTLELGDSALYLCASSLDDSYGYTFGSGTRLTVV.

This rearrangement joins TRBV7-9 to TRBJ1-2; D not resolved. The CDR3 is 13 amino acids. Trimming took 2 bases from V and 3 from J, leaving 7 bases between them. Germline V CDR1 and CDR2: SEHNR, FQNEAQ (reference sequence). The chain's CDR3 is CASSLREDYGYTF. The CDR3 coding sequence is TGTGCCAGCAGCTTAAGAGAGGACTATGGCTACACCTTC.

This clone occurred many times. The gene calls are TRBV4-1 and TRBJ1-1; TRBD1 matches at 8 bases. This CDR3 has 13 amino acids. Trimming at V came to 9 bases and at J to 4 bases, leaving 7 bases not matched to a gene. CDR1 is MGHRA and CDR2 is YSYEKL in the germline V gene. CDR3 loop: CASDRGEGTEAFF. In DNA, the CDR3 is TGCGCCAGTGACAGGGGCGAGGGCACTGAAGCTTTCTTT.

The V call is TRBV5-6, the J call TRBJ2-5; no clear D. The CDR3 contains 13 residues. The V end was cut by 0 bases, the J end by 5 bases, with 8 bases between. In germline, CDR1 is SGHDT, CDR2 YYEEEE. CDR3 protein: CASSLEPRETQYF. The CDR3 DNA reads TGTGCCAGCAGCTTGGAGCCCCGGGAGACCCAGTACTTC.

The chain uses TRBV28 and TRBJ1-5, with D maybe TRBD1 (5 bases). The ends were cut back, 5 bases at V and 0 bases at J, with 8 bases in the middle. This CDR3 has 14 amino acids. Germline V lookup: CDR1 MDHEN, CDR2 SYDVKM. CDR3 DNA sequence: TGTGCCAGCAGTACAGGCTCTAGCAATCAGCCCCAGCATTTT. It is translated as CASSTGSSNQPQHF.

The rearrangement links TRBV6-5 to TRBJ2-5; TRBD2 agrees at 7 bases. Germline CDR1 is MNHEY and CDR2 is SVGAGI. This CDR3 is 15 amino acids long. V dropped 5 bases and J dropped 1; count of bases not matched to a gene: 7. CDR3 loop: CASSPPGGFQETQYF. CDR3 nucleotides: TGTGCCAGCAGTCCCCCGGGGGGTTTCCAAGAGACCCAGTACTTC.

The CDR3 sequence is CATAREQETQYF. CDR3 sequence (DNA): TGTGCCACCGCTAGGGAGCAAGAGACCCAGTACTTC. The chain recombines TRBV10-3 with TRBJ2-5; D may be TRBD2 (5 bases). The CDR3 extends over 12 amino acids. Deletions cut 10 bases from V and 2 bases from J, with 11 bases between. Germline lookup yields CDR1 ENHRY and CDR2 SYGVKD.

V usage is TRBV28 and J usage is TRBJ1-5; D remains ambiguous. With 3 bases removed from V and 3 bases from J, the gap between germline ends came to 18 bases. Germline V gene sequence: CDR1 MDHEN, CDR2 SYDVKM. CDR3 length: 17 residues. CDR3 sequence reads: CASSFSPGQRVNQPQHF. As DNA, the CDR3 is TGTGCCAGCAGTTTTTCCCCCGGGCAGAGGGTCAATCAGCCCCAGCATTTT. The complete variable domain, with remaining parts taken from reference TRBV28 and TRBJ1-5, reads DVKVTQSSRYLVKRTGEKVFLECVQDMDHENMFWYRQDPGLGLRLIYFSYDVKMKEKGDIPEGYSVSREKKERFSLILESASTNQTSMYLCASSFSPGQRVNQPQHFGDGTRLSIL.

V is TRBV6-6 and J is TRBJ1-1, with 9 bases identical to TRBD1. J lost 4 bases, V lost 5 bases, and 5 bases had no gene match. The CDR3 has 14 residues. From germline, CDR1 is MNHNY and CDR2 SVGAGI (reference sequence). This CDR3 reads CASSGTGKRTEAFF. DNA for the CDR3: TGTGCCAGCAGTGGGACAGGGAAGCGCACTGAAGCTTTCTTT.

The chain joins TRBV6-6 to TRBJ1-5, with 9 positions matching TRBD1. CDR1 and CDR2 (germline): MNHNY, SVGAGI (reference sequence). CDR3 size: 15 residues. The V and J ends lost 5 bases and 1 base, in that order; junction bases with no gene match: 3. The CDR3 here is CASSTGQGSNQPQHF. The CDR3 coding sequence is TGTGCCAGCAGTACGGGACAGGGAAGCAATCAGCCCCAGCATTTT.

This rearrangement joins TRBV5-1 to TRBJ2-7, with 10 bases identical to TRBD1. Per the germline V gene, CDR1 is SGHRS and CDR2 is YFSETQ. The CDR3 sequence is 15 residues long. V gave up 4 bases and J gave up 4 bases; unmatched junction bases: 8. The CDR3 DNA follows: TGCGCCAGCAGCCTCATTCGGGACAGGGGTTACGAGCAGTACTTC. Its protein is CASSLIRDRGYEQYF.

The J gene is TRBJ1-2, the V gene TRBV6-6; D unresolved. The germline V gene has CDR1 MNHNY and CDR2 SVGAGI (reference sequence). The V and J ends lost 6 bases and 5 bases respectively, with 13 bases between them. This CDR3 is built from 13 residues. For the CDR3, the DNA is TGTGCCAGCAGCCAACACACAGAGTATGGCTACACCTTC. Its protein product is CASSQHTEYGYTF.

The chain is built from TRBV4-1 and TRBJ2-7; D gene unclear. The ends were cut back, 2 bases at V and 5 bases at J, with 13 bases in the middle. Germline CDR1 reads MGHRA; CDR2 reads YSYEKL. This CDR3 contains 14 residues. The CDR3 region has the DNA TGCGCCAGCAGCCAAAGCTCCCTCCACGACGAGCAGTACTTC. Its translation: CASSQSSLHDEQYF.

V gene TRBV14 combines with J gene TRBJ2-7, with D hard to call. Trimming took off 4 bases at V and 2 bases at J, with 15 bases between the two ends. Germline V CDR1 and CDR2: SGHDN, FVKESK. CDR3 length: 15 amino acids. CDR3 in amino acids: CASSPDLMRTYEQYF. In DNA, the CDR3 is TGTGCCAGCAGCCCTGATCTCATGAGAACCTACGAGCAGTACTTC.

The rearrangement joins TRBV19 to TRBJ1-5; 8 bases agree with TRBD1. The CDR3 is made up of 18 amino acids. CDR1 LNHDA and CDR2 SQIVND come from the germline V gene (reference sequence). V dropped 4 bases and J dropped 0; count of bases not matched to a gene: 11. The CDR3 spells CASSTRDRSLYSNQPQHF. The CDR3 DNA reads TGTGCCAGTAGTACCCGGGACAGGAGCCTGTATAGCAATCAGCCCCAGCATTTT.